Sequencing of this T cell receptor (beta chain) was carried out in a study of blood T cell repertoires in COVID-19. Looking at the study overall: PBMCs, B-cell-depleted T cells, or T cells provided the cDNA or gDNA that made up the material.

Original processing methods: Reference gene primer amplification gave nucleated cell count estimates. Sequenced by immunoSEQ multiplex PCR; TCRdb stores in-frame clones only, minus some. Clonal size and the V and J genes are those of that table, whereas D and trimming came from the DNA. This table has under 250,000 clones, about 86% appearing once. The CDR3 has 15 residues. Germline CDR1 is SGHTS and CDR2 is YDEGEE. V was pared by 0 bases and J by 7 bases, with 7 bases of the junction left unmatched. The sample comprised peripheral blood. The chain links TRBV5-8 to TRBJ2-1, with 7 bases aligning to TRBD2. This receptor was identified in a man at least 80 years old with acute or convalescent COVID-19. The CDR3 reads CASSLGLAWRNEQFF. In nucleotides, the CDR3 is TGTGCCAGCAGCTTGGGACTAGCCTGGAGGAATGAGCAGTTCTTC.